The next 31 T cell receptor beta chains were all read from a single sample in a study of OX40 agonist ivuxolimab in advanced cancers. Generated by immunoSEQ multiplex PCR, the TCRdb table keeps only in-frame clones and is missing some. This sample carries tens of thousands of clones, around 94% of them seen once, and the ten largest clones take about 10%. The sample consisted of CD4+ or CD8+ T cells sorted from blood, taken in a trial of the OX40 agonist ivuxolimab. These receptors came from an adult with an advanced solid tumor such as melanoma, head and neck, liver or kidney cancer.

The chain employs TRBV19 and TRBJ2-2; perhaps TRBD2 as D (6 bases). The CDR3 is 14 residues long. The germline V and J ends were trimmed by 6 bases and 6 bases, with 14 bases remaining between them. Germline V lookup: CDR1 LNHDA, CDR2 SQIVND (reference sequence). In DNA, the CDR3 is TGTGCCAGTAGACCGGGAGTTAGCGCCGGGGAGCTGTTTTTT. This encodes CASRPGVSAGELFF.

Here the CDR3 reads CASSLRGYGTYNSPLHF. The CDR3 DNA is TGCGCCAGCAGCTTGCGGGGATACGGGACCTATAATTCACCCCTCCACTTT. The chain carries TRBV5-1 and TRBJ1-6; D gene unclear. CDR3 size: 17 residues. Trimming shortened V by 1 base and J by 2 bases, and 13 bases separated the two germline ends. Germline CDR1 reads SGHRS; CDR2 reads YFSETQ.

V usage is TRBV7-8 and J usage is TRBJ2-5; D ambiguous. Germline V gives CDR1 SGHVS, CDR2 FQNEAQ. Trimming took 7 bases from V and 4 from J, leaving 7 bases between them. The CDR3 runs to 11 residues. Here the CDR3 reads CASKTGETQYF. Written as DNA, the CDR3 is TGTGCCAGCAAAACCGGAGAGACCCAGTACTTC.

The rearrangement joins TRBV6-4 to TRBJ2-7; unclear D gene. Germline V gene sequence: CDR1 MRHNA, CDR2 SNTAGT. V lost 9 bases to trimming and J lost 5 bases, with 17 bases between them. This CDR3 is 13 amino acids long. DNA for the CDR3: TGTGCCAGTCGGTTAAGGAGTAACGACGAGCAGTACTTC. It is translated as CASRLRSNDEQYF.

This rearrangement joins TRBV27 to TRBJ2-1, with TRBD2 as a possible D gene (7 bases). The CDR3 extends over 17 amino acids. Between the trimmed V and J ends, which lost 5 bases and 4 bases, there was a span of 21 bases. CDR1 is MNHEY, CDR2 SMNVEV, per germline (reference sequence). The CDR3 DNA sequence: TGTGCCAGCAGTCCCAACCGGGGGGTTCAGGGGTACAATGAGCAGTTCTTC. It yields the protein CASSPNRGVQGYNEQFF.

A few counts support this clone. The chain carries TRBV10-3 and TRBJ1-1; D is undetermined. V dropped 3 bases and J dropped 2 bases, with 7 bases sitting between them. The germline V gene encodes CDR1 ENHRY and CDR2 SYGVKD. This CDR3 contains 13 residues. CDR3 in amino acids: CAISDTLNTEAFF. The CDR3 DNA reads as TGTGCCATCAGTGACACTTTAAACACTGAAGCTTTCTTT.

The V call is TRBV29-1, the J call TRBJ2-7; 9 nucleotides line up with TRBD1. The CDR3 contains 13 residues. V trimming: 4 bases; J trimming: 0 bases; junction bases outside the gene matches: 1. Germline V lookup: CDR1 SQVTM, CDR2 ANQGSEA. This chain's CDR3 is CSVATGGSYEQYF. The CDR3 DNA follows: TGCAGCGTTGCGACAGGGGGCTCCTACGAGCAGTACTTC.

This CDR3 reads CASSEEGNQNYGYTF. In nucleotides, the CDR3 is TGCGCCAGCAGTGAGGAGGGGAATCAGAACTATGGCTACACCTTC. V usage is TRBV10-2 and J usage is TRBJ1-2; tentatively, D is TRBD1 (5 bases). Germline CDR1 WSHSY, CDR2 SAAADI. V lost 2 bases and J lost 2, with 12 bases in between. The CDR3 is 15 residues long.

This rearrangement joins TRBV30 to TRBJ2-3, with D perhaps TRBD2 (6 bases). The CDR3 spans 14 residues. V lost 2 bases and J 4 bases, leaving 13 bases between the germline ends. From germline, CDR1 is GTSNPN and CDR2 SVGIG (reference sequence). The CDR3 DNA follows: TGTGCCTGGAGTCTAGCTAGCGCCGCAGATACGCAGTATTTT. Residues: CAWSLASAADTQYF.

This rearrangement joins TRBV5-6 to TRBJ2-7; no firm D call. This CDR3 region has 13 residues. V was trimmed by 4 bases and J by 7 bases, leaving 15 bases between them. The germline V gene encodes CDR1 SGHDT and CDR2 YYEEEE. Written as DNA, the CDR3 is TGTGCCAGCAGCACCGGACGACAAGGGGAGCAGTACTTC. Protein sequence: CASSTGRQGEQYF.

This chain joins TRBV7-8 and TRBJ2-7; maybe TRBD2 (6 bases). The germline V gene encodes CDR1 SGHVS and CDR2 FQNEAQ. V gave up 3 bases and J gave up 2 bases, with 11 bases separating them. CDR3 length: 14 residues. CDR3 bases: TGTGCCAGCAGCTTCAGCGGGCCCACCTACGAGCAGTACTTC. Its protein product is CASSFSGPTYEQYF.

The chain joins TRBV6-5 to TRBJ1-5; a possible D gene is TRBD1 (5 bases). V was pared by 2 bases and J by 7 bases, with 15 bases between. This CDR3 comprises 15 residues. In germline, CDR1 is MNHEY, CDR2 SVGAGI. The CDR3 sequence is CASSYSGGSGQPQHF. In DNA form, the CDR3 reads TGTGCCAGCAGTTACAGTGGGGGATCTGGGCAGCCCCAGCATTTT.

The chain joins TRBV27 to TRBJ2-7, with D perhaps matching TRBD1 (6 bases). This CDR3 region has 15 residues. CDR1 MNHEY and CDR2 SMNVEV come from the germline V gene (reference sequence). V gave up 5 bases and J gave up 5 bases, with 19 bases separating them. The CDR3 DNA is TGTGCCAGCAGTCTGTCAGGGGCCCTACGGGACGAGCAGTACTTC. Translation gives CASSLSGALRDEQYF.

V is TRBV19 and J is TRBJ2-3; D is undetermined. With 6 bases removed from V and 0 bases from J, the gap between germline ends came to 10 bases. Germline CDR1 and CDR2: LNHDA and SQIVND (reference sequence). The CDR3 extends over 14 amino acids. The DNA of the CDR3 is TGTGCCAGTAGACCAATTACTAGCACAGATACGCAGTATTTT. Translating gives CASRPITSTDTQYF.

This chain joins TRBV10-3 and TRBJ2-2; D gene uncertain. The V end was cut by 6 bases, the J end by 1 base, with 3 bases between. The CDR3 contains 12 residues. The germline CDR1 and CDR2 sequences are ENHRY and SYGVKD. The CDR3 region is CAIRMNTGELFF. DNA of the CDR3: TGTGCCATCAGGATGAACACCGGGGAGCTGTTTTTT.

This chain joins TRBV6-5 and TRBJ2-7; 8 positions match TRBD2. V trimming: 4 bases; J trimming: 2 bases; junction bases outside the gene matches: 7. The V gene's germline CDR1 is MNHEY and CDR2 SVGAGI. This CDR3 is built from 15 residues. CDR3 sequence (DNA): TGTGCCAGCAGTTCTCGACTAGCGCTCGCCTACGAGCAGTACTTC. This gives the protein CASSSRLALAYEQYF.

The chain has TRBV30 and TRBJ1-5; D is ambiguous. CDR3 length equals 14 residues. Germline-derived CDR1 and CDR2 are GTSNPN and SVGIG (reference sequence). The V end was cut by 2 bases, the J end by 3 bases, with 11 bases between. The CDR3 spells CAWSTGTHNQPQHF. The CDR3 region has the DNA TGTGCCTGGAGTACGGGCACCCACAATCAGCCCCAGCATTTT.

Written as DNA, the CDR3 is TGTGCCAGCAGTTACGGGACAGGGGCCGATGAGACCCAGTACTTC. Its translation is CASSYGTGADETQYF. The J gene is TRBJ2-5, the V gene TRBV6-5; 10 bases match TRBD1. The CDR3 extends over 15 amino acids. Germline V CDR1 and CDR2: MNHEY, SVGAGI. The V segment lost 2 bases and the J segment 5 bases; nucleotides outside the gene matches: 5.

The CDR3 nucleotides read TGCGCCAGCAGACCGGTAGGACTAGCGGGGTCCATGGGAGATACGCAGTATTTT. This sequence encodes CASRPVGLAGSMGDTQYF. This chain joins TRBV5-1 and TRBJ2-3; 12 positions match TRBD2. V lost 5 bases to trimming and J lost 5 bases; unmatched junction nucleotides: 15. The germline V gene encodes CDR1 SGHRS and CDR2 YFSETQ. This CDR3 is 18 amino acids long.

This clone was detected once. The J gene is TRBJ1-2, the V gene TRBV29-1; D is unresolved. Germline V gene data show CDR1 as SQVTM and CDR2 as ANQGSEA. CDR3 length: 13 amino acids. Trimming cost V 3 bases and J 4 bases, with 12 bases left between them. The CDR3 nucleotides are TGCAGCGTTGATAAGGGTCGGAGCTATGGCTACACCTTC. Translation: CSVDKGRSYGYTF.

This clone was seen once. This chain links TRBV27 with TRBJ2-3; tentative D call: TRBD1 (6 bases). V shed 5 bases and J shed 3 bases, with 15 bases lying between them. Germline V lookup: CDR1 MNHEY, CDR2 SMNVEV (reference sequence). CDR3 length: 15 residues. In nucleotides, the CDR3 is TGTGCCAGCAGTCCATTCACAGGGCGTACAGATACGCAGTATTTT. Translation gives CASSPFTGRTDTQYF.

J is TRBJ2-7 and V is TRBV2; 11 positions agree with TRBD2. The V segment lost 4 bases and the J segment 2 bases; nucleotides outside the gene matches: 1. The germline gives CDR1 SNHLY, CDR2 FYNNEI. This CDR3 is 14 amino acids long. CDR3 bases: TGTGCCAGCAGTGGACTAGCGGGGCCCTACGAGCAGTACTTC. Translated, it gives CASSGLAGPYEQYF.

The chain carries TRBV19 and TRBJ1-1; 7 bases match TRBD1. This CDR3 has 15 residues. Germline V gene lookup returns CDR1 LNHDA and CDR2 SQIVND (reference sequence). V was clipped by 5 bases and J by 2 bases; unmatched bases: 8. This CDR3 is CASSYPRGLNTEAFF. CDR3 coding DNA: TGTGCCAGTAGTTACCCGAGGGGGCTAAACACTGAAGCTTTCTTT.

J is TRBJ1-4 and V is TRBV4-3; tentatively, D is TRBD1 (5 bases). V lost 0 bases and J lost 8, with 10 bases in between. The CDR3 is 14 amino acids. The germline gives CDR1 LGHNA, CDR2 YSLEER. CDR3 sequence (DNA): TGCGCCAGCAGCCAAGACCAGGGATGGGAAAAACTGTTTTTT. Amino acids: CASSQDQGWEKLFF.

This chain uses TRBV7-2 with TRBJ2-7, with D tentatively TRBD2 (5 bases). This CDR3 has 13 amino acids. V gave up 1 base and J gave up 7 bases, with 11 bases separating them. Germline-derived CDR1 and CDR2 are SGHTA and FQGNSA. DNA of the CDR3: TGTGCCAGCAGCTTAGTATTTCCGGGAGAGCAGTACTTC. Protein product: CASSLVFPGEQYF. The full variable domain, completed using reference TRBV7-2 and TRBJ2-7, is GAGVSQSPSNKVTEKGKDVELRCDPISGHTALYWYRQSLGQGLEFLIYFQGNSAPDKSGLPSDRFSAERTGGSVSTLTIQRTQQEDSAVYLCASSLVFPGEQYFGPGTRLTVT.

The sample holds one count of this clone. The rearrangement joins TRBV5-1 to TRBJ2-7, with 7 bases matching TRBD2. The CDR3 is 14 amino acids. Germline assignment: CDR1 SGHRS and CDR2 YFSETQ. J was trimmed by 5 bases and V by 3 bases; bases with no gene match: 8. As DNA, the CDR3 is TGCGCCAGCAGCTCCGGACTAGAGATGAACGAGCAGTACTTC. Translating gives CASSSGLEMNEQYF.

The V gene is TRBV11-2, the J gene TRBJ1-1; TRBD1 is a possible D gene (6 bases). With 1 base removed from V and 1 base from J, the gap between germline ends came to 13 bases. Germline CDR1 is SGHAT and CDR2 is FQNNGV. This CDR3 contains 16 residues. The CDR3 reads CASSLGFRGSNTEAFF. CDR3 nucleotides: TGTGCCAGCAGCTTAGGGTTCAGGGGTTCGAACACTGAAGCTTTCTTT.

V and J are TRBV5-1 and TRBJ2-7; possible D gene TRBD1, 6 bases. The CDR3 covers 15 residues. V was clipped by 3 bases and J by 2 bases, with 15 bases between them. CDR1 is SGHRS and CDR2 is YFSETQ in the germline V gene. CDR3 protein: CASSYTGSDPYEQYF. The CDR3 region has the DNA TGCGCCAGCAGCTACACAGGGTCCGACCCCTACGAGCAGTACTTC.

Comments on this clone: Other DNA sequences in this specimen translate into the identical CDR3. The rearrangement links TRBV28 to TRBJ1-2; TRBD1 aligns across 7 bases. Looked up from germline, CDR1 is MDHEN and CDR2 is SYDVKM. Losses at the gene ends were 6 bases for V and 4 bases for J; bases not matched to a gene: 8. This CDR3 contains 14 residues. The DNA of the CDR3 is TGTGCCAGCAGAAAGGGGGCGGACTCCTATGGCTACACCTTC. It encodes CASRKGADSYGYTF.

This chain links TRBV11-2 with TRBJ2-3, with D tentatively TRBD1 or TRBD2 (5 bases each). V gave up 3 bases and J gave up 0 bases, with 16 bases separating them. CDR1 SGHAT and CDR2 FQNNGV come from the germline V gene. The CDR3 loop spans 17 amino acids. The CDR3, as DNA: TGTGCCAGCAGCTTCCCCAGGGAGTCCACTAGCACAGATACGCAGTATTTT. Translation gives CASSFPRESTSTDTQYF.

This clone was counted only a few times. The chain couples TRBV19 to TRBJ2-1; 7 positions agree with TRBD2. The CDR3 consists of 15 residues. Germline CDR1 LNHDA, CDR2 SQIVND (reference sequence). The junction had 9 bases not matched to a gene; V was cut back by 1 base and J by 9 bases. The CDR3 nucleotides are TGTGCCAGTAGTATAGCCGAGCGGGATTATGGTGAGCAGTTCTTC. This codes for CASSIAERDYGEQFF.